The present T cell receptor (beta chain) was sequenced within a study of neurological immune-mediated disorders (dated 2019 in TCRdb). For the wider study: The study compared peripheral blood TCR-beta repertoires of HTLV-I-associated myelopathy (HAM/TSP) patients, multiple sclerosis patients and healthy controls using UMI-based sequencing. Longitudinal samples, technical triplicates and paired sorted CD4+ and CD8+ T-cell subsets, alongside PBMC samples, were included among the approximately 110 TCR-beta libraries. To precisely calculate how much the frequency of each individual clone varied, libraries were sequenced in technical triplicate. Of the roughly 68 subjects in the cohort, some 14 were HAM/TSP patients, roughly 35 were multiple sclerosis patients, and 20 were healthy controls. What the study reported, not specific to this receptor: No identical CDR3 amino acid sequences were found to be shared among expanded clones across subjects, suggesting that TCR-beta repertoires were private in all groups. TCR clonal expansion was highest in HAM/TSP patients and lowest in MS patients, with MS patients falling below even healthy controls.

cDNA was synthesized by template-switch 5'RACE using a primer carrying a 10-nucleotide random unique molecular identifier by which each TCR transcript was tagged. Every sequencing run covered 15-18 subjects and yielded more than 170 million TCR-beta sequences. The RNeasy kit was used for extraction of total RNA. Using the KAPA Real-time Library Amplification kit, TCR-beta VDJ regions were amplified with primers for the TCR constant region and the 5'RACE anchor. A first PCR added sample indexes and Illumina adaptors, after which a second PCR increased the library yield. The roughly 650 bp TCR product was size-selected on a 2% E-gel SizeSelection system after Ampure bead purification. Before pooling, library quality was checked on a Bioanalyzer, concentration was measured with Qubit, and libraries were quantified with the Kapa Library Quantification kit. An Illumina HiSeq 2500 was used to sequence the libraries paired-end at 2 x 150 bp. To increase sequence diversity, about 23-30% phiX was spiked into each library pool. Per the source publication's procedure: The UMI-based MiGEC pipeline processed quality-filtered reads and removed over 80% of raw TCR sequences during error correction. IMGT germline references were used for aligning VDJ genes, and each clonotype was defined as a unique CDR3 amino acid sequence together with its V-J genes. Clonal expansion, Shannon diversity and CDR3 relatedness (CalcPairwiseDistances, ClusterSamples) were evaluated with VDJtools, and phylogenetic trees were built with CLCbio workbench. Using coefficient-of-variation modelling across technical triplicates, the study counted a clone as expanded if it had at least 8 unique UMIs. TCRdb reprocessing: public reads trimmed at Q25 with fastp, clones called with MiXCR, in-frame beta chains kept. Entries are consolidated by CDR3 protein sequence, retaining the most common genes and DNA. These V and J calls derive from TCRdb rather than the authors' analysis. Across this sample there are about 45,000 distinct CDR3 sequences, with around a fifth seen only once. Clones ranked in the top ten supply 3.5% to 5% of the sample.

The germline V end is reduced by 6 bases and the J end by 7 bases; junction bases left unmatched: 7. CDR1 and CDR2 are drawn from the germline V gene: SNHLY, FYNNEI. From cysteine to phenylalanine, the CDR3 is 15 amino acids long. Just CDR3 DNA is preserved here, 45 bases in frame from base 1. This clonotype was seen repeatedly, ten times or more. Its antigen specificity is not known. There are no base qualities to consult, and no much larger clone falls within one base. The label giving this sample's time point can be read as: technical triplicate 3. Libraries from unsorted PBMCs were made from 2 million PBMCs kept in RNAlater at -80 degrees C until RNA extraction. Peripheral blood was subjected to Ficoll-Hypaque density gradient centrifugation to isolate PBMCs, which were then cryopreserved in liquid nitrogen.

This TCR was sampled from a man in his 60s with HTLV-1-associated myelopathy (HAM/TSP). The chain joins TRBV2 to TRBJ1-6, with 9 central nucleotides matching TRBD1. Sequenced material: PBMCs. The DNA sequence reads TGTGCCAGCAGCCCCGGGACAGGGATGAATTCACCCCTCCACTTT. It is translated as CASSPGTGMNSPLHF.